A selection of T cell receptor beta chains follows, all from one sample in a study of T cell responses to AZD1222 COVID-19 vaccine. Assay: immunoSEQ multiplex PCR; the TCRdb copy retains only in-frame clones and omits some. The sample lists roughly 150,000 clones, about 91% occurring once. Specimen: peripheral blood, collected on day 0 of AZD1222 vaccination. These receptors were collected from an adult in good health. Both conserved end residues are part of each CDR3. Each record gives: J gene, D gene, clone size, V gene, CDR3 protein, CDR3 DNA. D genes are given only for firm matches. Size is stated for part of the rows, as once, few or many counts, or as a class when the clone is expanded.

>TRBJ1-1|-|-|TRBV7-2
CASSLGTTTEAFF
TGTGCCAGCAGCCTAGGAACGACCACTGAAGCTTTCTTT
>TRBJ1-4|-|-|TRBV5-5
CASSLGTGTLTLNEKLFF
TGTGCCAGCAGCTTGGGAACCGGGACTCTCACACTTAATGAAAAACTGTTTTTT
>TRBJ1-4|-|-|TRBV7-9
CASSLVQADEKLFF
TGTGCCAGCAGCTTAGTTCAGGCGGATGAAAAACTGTTTTTT
>TRBJ2-1|-|-|TRBV4-1
CASSQATQSSYNEQFF
TGCGCCAGCAGCCAGGCGACACAGAGCTCCTACAATGAGCAGTTCTTC
>TRBJ1-6|-|-|TRBV9
CASSVALGDNSPLHF
TGTGCCAGCAGCGTAGCTTTAGGGGATAATTCACCCCTCCACTTT
>TRBJ1-5|-|-|TRBV27
CASSLQGQPQHF
TGTGCCAGCAGTTTACAGGGTCAGCCCCAGCATTTT
>TRBJ1-5|-|-|TRBV28
CASSVRGGVGNQPQHF
TGTGCCAGCAGCGTGAGGGGGGGCGTCGGCAATCAGCCCCAGCATTTT
>TRBJ1-6|-|once|TRBV7-2
CASSLGDSYNSPLHF
TGTGCCAGCAGCTTAGGGGACTCCTATAATTCACCCCTCCACTTT
>TRBJ2-1|-|once|TRBV14
CASSLGGNEQFF
TGTGCCAGCAGCTTGGGGGGTAATGAGCAGTTCTTC
>TRBJ2-7|-|-|TRBV18
CASSPAYQKGEQYF
TGTGCCAGCTCACCAGCTTATCAAAAGGGGGAGCAGTACTTC
>TRBJ2-3|-|-|TRBV7-2
CASSLAPTDTQYF
TGTGCCAGCAGCTTAGCTCCCACAGATACGCAGTATTTT
>TRBJ1-5|-|-|TRBV21-1
CASISFHRLRNQPQHF
TGTGCCAGCATTTCCTTCCACCGACTGCGGAATCAGCCCCAGCATTTT
>TRBJ1-5|TRBD1|-|TRBV15
CATSSLTGGQPQHF
TGTGCCACCAGCAGCCTAACAGGGGGCCAGCCCCAGCATTTT
>TRBJ2-3|-|-|TRBV12-3/TRBV12-4
CASSQGIIDTQYF
TGTGCCAGCAGTCAGGGAATTATAGATACGCAGTATTTT
>TRBJ1-3|TRBD1|-|TRBV19
CASSIPGGGNTIYF
TGTGCCAGTAGTATCCCAGGGGGAGGAAACACCATATATTTT
>TRBJ2-1|TRBD2|-|TRBV5-1
CASSLELAGDEQFF
TGCGCCAGCAGCTTGGAACTAGCGGGGGATGAGCAGTTCTTC
>TRBJ2-3|TRBD1|-|TRBV27
CASSLRGTGMGTDTQYF
TGTGCCAGCAGTTTAAGGGGGACAGGGATGGGCACAGATACGCAGTATTTT
>TRBJ1-3|TRBD1|-|TRBV5-4
CASSQGGAWGNTIYF
TGTGCCAGCAGCCAGGGGGGGGCGTGGGGAAACACCATATATTTT
>TRBJ2-1|TRBD1|once|TRBV5-4
CASRRKGTAYNEQFF
TGTGCCAGCAGACGGAAAGGGACAGCTTACAATGAGCAGTTCTTC
>TRBJ1-1|-|-|TRBV9
CASSVSGTTRTEAFF
TGTGCCAGCAGCGTCTCCGGGACAACGCGAACTGAAGCTTTCTTT
>TRBJ2-2|TRBD2|-|TRBV7-8
CASSLAVVWREANTGELFF
TGTGCCAGCAGCTTAGCGGTAGTGTGGCGGGAGGCGAACACCGGGGAGCTGTTTTTT
>TRBJ2-7|-|-|TRBV11-2
CASSPGGGYTYEQYF
TGTGCCAGCAGCCCAGGTGGGGGTTATACCTACGAGCAGTACTTC
>TRBJ1-5|-|-|TRBV27
CASSLLSPGGNQPQHF
TGTGCCAGCAGTTTATTGTCCCCCGGGGGGAATCAGCCCCAGCATTTT
>TRBJ1-2|-|-|TRBV19
CASRVGGVMRGYTF
TGTGCCAGTAGGGTTGGGGGCGTGATGAGAGGCTACACCTTC
>TRBJ1-2|-|-|TRBV19
CASSSEPGEANYGYTF
TGTGCCAGTAGTTCGGAGCCAGGAGAAGCTAACTATGGCTACACCTTC
>TRBJ1-2|TRBD1|-|TRBV3-1/TRBV3-2
CASSWGTMGQGGYGYTF
TGTGCCAGCAGCTGGGGGACCATGGGACAGGGAGGCTATGGCTACACCTTC
>TRBJ2-1|TRBD2|-|TRBV3-1/TRBV3-2
CASSQGAGAISYNEQFF
TGTGCCAGCAGCCAAGGTGCGGGAGCCATCTCCTACAATGAGCAGTTCTTC
>TRBJ1-2|TRBD1|few|TRBV6-1
CASSEARTGSPLGGYTF
TGTGCCAGCAGTGAAGCGAGGACAGGGTCCCCCTTGGGTGGCTACACCTTC
>TRBJ2-7|-|-|TRBV10-3
CAISDQVGDGFGVPYEQYF
TGTGCCATCAGTGACCAAGTGGGGGACGGATTCGGCGTCCCCTACGAGCAGTACTTC
>TRBJ1-4|-|-|TRBV30
CAWSLGTFDYFATNEKLFF
TGTGCCTGGAGTCTTGGGACATTTGATTACTTTGCAACTAATGAAAAACTGTTTTTT
>TRBJ1-6|TRBD1|-|TRBV10-3
CATKFGGTGSSYNSPLHF
TGTGCCACCAAATTCGGCGGGACAGGGAGCTCCTATAATTCACCCCTCCACTTT
>TRBJ1-1|-|-|TRBV6-5
CASSYSGTRNTEAFF
TGTGCCAGCAGTTACTCAGGGACGAGGAACACTGAAGCTTTCTTT
>TRBJ1-2|-|-|TRBV6-6
CASSYSNEGFYGYTF
TGTGCCAGCAGTTACTCGAATGAGGGGTTCTATGGCTACACCTTC
>TRBJ2-3|-|-|TRBV5-5
CASSFFGQSTDTQYF
TGTGCCAGCAGCTTTTTCGGACAGAGCACAGATACGCAGTATTTT
>TRBJ2-5|-|-|TRBV27
CASSSRGGQETQYF
TGTGCCAGCAGCTCTAGGGGGGGCCAAGAGACCCAGTACTTC
>TRBJ1-1|-|once|TRBV18
CASSHRDTLNTEAFF
TGTGCCAGCTCACACCGGGACACTCTGAACACTGAAGCTTTCTTT
>TRBJ1-5|-|once|TRBV3-1/TRBV3-2
CASSQGGHQPQHF
TGTGCCAGCAGCCAAGGGGGGCACCAGCCCCAGCATTTT
>TRBJ1-1|-|-|TRBV28
CASSFPGVSTEAFF
TGTGCCAGCAGTTTCCCGGGGGTAAGCACTGAAGCTTTCTTT
>TRBJ1-5|-|-|TRBV2
CASSEQGLSNQPQHF
TGTGCCAGCAGTGAGCAGGGATTGAGCAATCAGCCCCAGCATTTT
>TRBJ1-4|TRBD1|-|TRBV15
CATSNGQGDSEKLFF
TGTGCCACCAGCAACGGACAGGGGGACAGTGAAAAACTGTTTTTT
>TRBJ1-6|-|-|TRBV6-5
CASSYSGPSYNSPLHF
TGTGCCAGCAGTTACTCAGGCCCATCCTATAATTCACCCCTCCACTTT
>TRBJ2-3|TRBD1|few|TRBV6-5
CASRWTGDTDTQYF
TGTGCCAGCAGATGGACAGGGGACACAGATACGCAGTATTTT
>TRBJ1-2|TRBD1|-|TRBV10-3
CATGTEYGYTF
TGTGCCACGGGGACAGAGTATGGCTACACCTTC
>TRBJ1-1|TRBD1|-|TRBV5-1
CASSWTGGEAFF
TGCGCCAGCAGCTGGACAGGAGGAGAAGCTTTCTTT
>TRBJ1-1|TRBD1|-|TRBV11-2
CASSLKGQLKAQEAFF
TGTGCCAGCAGCTTAAAGGGACAGCTTAAGGCCCAAGAAGCTTTCTTT
>TRBJ1-1|-|-|TRBV12-3/TRBV12-4
CASSLVGNTEAFF
TGTGCCAGCAGTTTAGTTGGGAACACTGAAGCTTTCTTT
>TRBJ1-6|-|few|TRBV11-2
CASSLTGTQNSPLHF
TGTGCCAGCAGCCTTACCGGGACACAGAATTCACCCCTCCACTTT
>TRBJ1-2|-|few|TRBV7-8
CASSPQGTEGYTF
TGTGCCAGCAGCCCCCAGGGTACGGAGGGCTACACCTTC
>TRBJ1-1|TRBD1|once|TRBV6-5
CASSYSTGSNTEAFF
TGTGCCAGCAGTTACTCGACAGGGTCGAACACTGAAGCTTTCTTT
>TRBJ1-5|TRBD1|-|TRBV7-2
CASSSQTGAFSNQPQHF
TGTGCCAGCAGCTCCCAGACAGGGGCATTTAGCAATCAGCCCCAGCATTTT
>TRBJ1-5|-|-|TRBV15
CATSRDLGNQPQHF
TGTGCCACCAGCAGAGATCTGGGGAATCAGCCCCAGCATTTT
>TRBJ1-3|-|-|TRBV3-1/TRBV3-2
CASSPPPGFTIYF
TGTGCCAGCAGCCCACCCCCCGGGTTCACCATATATTTT
>TRBJ1-1|-|-|TRBV29-1
CSVEDDIFRAFF
TGCAGCGTTGAAGATGACATATTTCGGGCTTTCTTT
>TRBJ2-1|-|-|TRBV5-4
CASSLEPTLYNEQFF
TGTGCCAGCAGCTTGGAGCCGACACTTTACAATGAGCAGTTCTTC
>TRBJ2-5|TRBD2|-|TRBV5-4
CASSLAGGEETQYF
TGTGCCAGCAGCTTAGCGGGGGGGGAAGAGACCCAGTACTTC